This entry features one T cell receptor beta chain sequence. Individuals aged about 18 to 100 years were recruited from fewer than 25 US areas. Participants' reported clinical history set cohort assignment. The sample originates from a study of blood T cell repertoires in COVID-19. TCRdb keeps only in-frame clones here, not all; method: immunoSEQ multiplex PCR. Among around 130,000 clones listed, around 83% were seen once. CDR3 length: 15 amino acids. V lost 0 bases to trimming and J lost 1 base, with 9 bases between them. Germline V lookup: CDR1 KGHDR, CDR2 SFDVKD. The origin of this receptor is a man aged 25-45 years who had recovered from COVID-19. Sequenced material: PBMCs or T cells enriched from blood (not recorded which). This sequence joins TRBV24-1 and TRBJ2-7; D not certain. This chain's CDR3 is CATSDLQRPSYEQYV. The CDR3 nucleotides read TGTGCCACCAGTGATTTGCAGAGGCCGTCCTACGAGCAGTACGTC.